This TCR beta chain was identified in a study of OX40 agonist ivuxolimab in advanced cancers. Study outcomes and limitations: Clonal expansion from baseline to week 6 occurred in both CD4+ and CD8+ T cells.

Profiled with immunoSEQ multiplex PCR; TCRdb holds only in-frame clones, not every one. The sample has approximately 100,000 clones, 70% to 85% seen once. Germline V lookup: CDR1 MNHEY, CDR2 SVGAGI. V was cut by 2 bases and J by 5 bases, with 12 bases left in between. The CDR3 is 15 amino acids. As concerns this clone: Antigen: not known.

The receptor comes from an adult with an advanced solid tumor such as melanoma, head and neck, liver or kidney cancer. The rearrangement joins TRBV6-5 to TRBJ1-4; weak D call: TRBD1 (5 bases). This specimen was CD4+ or CD8+ T cells sorted from blood, taken in a trial of the OX40 agonist ivuxolimab. In nucleotides, the CDR3 is TGTGCCAGCAGTTACGGGGCAGGGTTCAATGAAAAACTGTTTTTT. Amino acids: CASSYGAGFNEKLFF.